This T cell receptor beta chain was sequenced for a study of cytomegalovirus exposure and HLA in healthy donors. Study overall: An early release of data contained roughly 90 million unique TCRs, which came from HLA-typed donors. Overall study findings and caveats: Cytomegalovirus status, reportedly, was diagnosed with high specificity and sensitivity by the classifier.

PCR amplification relied on 60 Vbeta primers (plus 13 Jbeta primers). The assay was immunoSEQ multiplex PCR, and TCRdb's table has in-frame clones only and misses some. The sample lists about 61,000 clones; around 89% were seen once. CDR3 length: 16 amino acids. The germline gives CDR1 SGHRS, CDR2 YFSETQ. V lost 0 bases and J lost 2; bases outside the gene matches: 6. Concerning this clone itself: What it recognizes is unknown.

The chain joins TRBV5-1 to TRBJ1-1; 8 nucleotides agree with TRBD1. The sequence came from a man aged 25-45 years in good health and CMV-seropositive. The source material was PBMCs. CDR3 nucleotide sequence: TGCGCCAGCAGCTTGGGCGACAGGGGATTAAACACTGAAGCTTTCTTT. This codes for CASSLGDRGLNTEAFF.